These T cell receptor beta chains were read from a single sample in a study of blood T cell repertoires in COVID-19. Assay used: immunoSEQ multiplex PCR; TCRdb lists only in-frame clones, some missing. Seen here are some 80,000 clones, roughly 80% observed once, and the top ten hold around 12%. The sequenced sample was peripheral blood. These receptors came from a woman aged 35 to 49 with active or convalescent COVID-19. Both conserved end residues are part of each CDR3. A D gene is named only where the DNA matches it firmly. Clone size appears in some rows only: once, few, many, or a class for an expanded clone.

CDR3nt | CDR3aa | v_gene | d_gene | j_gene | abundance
TGTGCCAGCACGCCAGGGGAGGGCCTTGGCTACACCTTC | CASTPGEGLGYTF | TRBV12-3/TRBV12-4 | - | TRBJ1-2 | -
TGTGCCAGCAGCGGGACTAGCGGGAGAGAGTACGAGCAGTACTTC | CASSGTSGREYEQYF | TRBV27 | TRBD2 | TRBJ2-7 | -
TGTGCCAGCAGTTTCGGCGGGGGGAACACCGGGGAGCTGTTTTTT | CASSFGGGNTGELFF | TRBV28 | TRBD2 | TRBJ2-2 | -
TGTGCCAGCAGTGAGACTAGCGGTTACTACAATGAGCAGTTCTTC | CASSETSGYYNEQFF | TRBV27 | TRBD2 | TRBJ2-1 | -
TGTGCCAGCAGCCCAGGGACAGCTGATGGCTACACCTTC | CASSPGTADGYTF | TRBV9 | TRBD1 | TRBJ1-2 | -
TGTGCCAGCAGTTTAAGGGGGCAGAGCCAATTCTATGGCTACACCTTC | CASSLRGQSQFYGYTF | TRBV28 | TRBD1 | TRBJ1-2 | -
TGTGCCAGCAGGCCACAGGGATGGGAGACCCAGTACTTC | CASRPQGWETQYF | TRBV7-2 | - | TRBJ2-5 | -
TGTGCCAGCAGCGAACAGGGGATCGGGAACACTGAAGCTTTCTTT | CASSEQGIGNTEAFF | TRBV11-2 | TRBD1 | TRBJ1-1 | -
TGCGCCAGCAGCCAGAGGGACTACCAAGAGACCCAGTACTTC | CASSQRDYQETQYF | TRBV4-1 | - | TRBJ2-5 | -
TGTGCCAGCAGTGCGGGACAGGGGGCATGGGAGACCCAGTACTTC | CASSAGQGAWETQYF | TRBV28 | TRBD1 | TRBJ2-5 | -
TGTGCCAGCAGCTTATCGTTAACAGGCTCCCAAGAGACCCAGTACTTC | CASSLSLTGSQETQYF | TRBV11-3 | - | TRBJ2-5 | -
TGTGCCAGCAGTTCTACAGGGGGGGGTGAGACCCAGTACTTC | CASSSTGGGETQYF | TRBV25-1 | - | TRBJ2-5 | once
TGTGCCAGCTCACCTCAAGAGACAGCGAACACTGAAGCTTTCTTT | CASSPQETANTEAFF | TRBV18 | - | TRBJ1-1 | -
TGTGCCAGTAGCCAAGACGGGTCCGGCACAGATACGCAGTATTTT | CASSQDGSGTDTQYF | TRBV19 | - | TRBJ2-3 | -
TGCGCCAGCAGCCAAGAGACCGGCTCGTCGGGATCACCCCTCCACTTT | CASSQETGSSGSPLHF | TRBV4-1 | - | TRBJ1-6 | few
TGTGCCAGCAGCGAACAGGGAGGGAGCACTGAAGCTTTCTTT | CASSEQGGSTEAFF | TRBV7-2 | - | TRBJ1-1 | -
TGTGCCATCAGTGAGTCGATAGCGGGCTTTGAAAAGACCCAGTACTTC | CAISESIAGFEKTQYF | TRBV10-3 | TRBD2 | TRBJ2-5 | once
TGTGCCAGCAGTTTTAGGGGCCTTAACACTGAAGCTTTCTTT | CASSFRGLNTEAFF | TRBV28 | - | TRBJ1-1 | once
TGTGCCAGCGCAGGGCCAGAGGGCACAGATACGCAGTATTTT | CASAGPEGTDTQYF | TRBV2 | - | TRBJ2-3 | few
TGCAGCGTTGAAACCAGCGGGGGTAGCACAGATACGCAGTATTTT | CSVETSGGSTDTQYF | TRBV29-1 | TRBD2 | TRBJ2-3 | -
TGTGCCAGCTCATCAGAGACAGGGGGCGGCACTGAAGCTTTCTTT | CASSSETGGGTEAFF | TRBV18 | TRBD1 | TRBJ1-1 | -
TGTGCCAGCAGTTTTAGCAGGGGGCTAGGAAACACCATATATTTT | CASSFSRGLGNTIYF | TRBV28 | TRBD1 | TRBJ1-3 | -
TGTGCCAGCTCACCAGGACAGGGCCTTGAGCAGTACTTC | CASSPGQGLEQYF | TRBV18 | TRBD1 | TRBJ2-7 | -
TGTGCCAGCAGCACAGAAGGGGGCTACGAGCAGTACTTC | CASSTEGGYEQYF | TRBV7-3 | - | TRBJ2-7 | -
TGTGCCAGCAAGACCCCGGGACTTAAGGTCAATGAGCAGTTCTTC | CASKTPGLKVNEQFF | TRBV28 | - | TRBJ2-1 | -
TGTGCCAGCAGCCCCGCCGGGGGGCAAGGAAACACCATATATTTT | CASSPAGGQGNTIYF | TRBV11-2 | - | TRBJ1-3 | -
TGTGCCAGCAGTTTATCGGGGGGACCCAATGAGCAGTTCTTC | CASSLSGGPNEQFF | TRBV28 | TRBD2 | TRBJ2-1 | -
TGCGCCAGCCTGAGACAGGGAGCCGTGAACACTGAAGCTTTCTTT | CASLRQGAVNTEAFF | TRBV10-2 | TRBD1 | TRBJ1-1 | -
TGTGCCAGCAGCTCGACAGGGGGGGCCTACGAGCAGTACTTC | CASSSTGGAYEQYF | TRBV7-9 | TRBD1 | TRBJ2-7 | medium-sized
TGTGCCAGCAGCAGCCCTATTGCGGGGAACTACGAGCAGTACTTC | CASSSPIAGNYEQYF | TRBV6-6 | - | TRBJ2-7 | -
TGTGCCAGCAGCTTGGGTAGGAGCGGGAGTGACATTCAGTACTTC | CASSLGRSGSDIQYF | TRBV5-4 | TRBD2 | TRBJ2-4 | -
TGTGCCAGCAGTGATCTCACGCGAGGGAACACCGGGGAGCTGTTTTTT | CASSDLTRGNTGELFF | TRBV25-1 | - | TRBJ2-2 | -
TGTGCCAGCAGTTCGACAGGGTGGTCGACTGAAGCTTTCTTT | CASSSTGWSTEAFF | TRBV27 | TRBD1 | TRBJ1-1 | -
TGTGCCAGCTCACCTCTGGGGGGGGACACTGAAGCTTTCTTT | CASSPLGGDTEAFF | TRBV18 | - | TRBJ1-1 | -
TGTGCCAGCAGTTACGGGAGACTTTCCTACGAGCAGTACTTC | CASSYGRLSYEQYF | TRBV6-5 | - | TRBJ2-7 | -
TGTGCCAGCAGCAAAGTGGACAGGGTCGTCTACGAGCAGTACTTC | CASSKVDRVVYEQYF | TRBV21-1 | - | TRBJ2-7 | -
TGCGCCAGCAGTCGGGGGGAAGAGACCCAGTACTTC | CASSRGEETQYF | TRBV10-1 | TRBD2 | TRBJ2-5 | -
TGCGCCAGCAGCCAAGAACTGAAGGTAATGCGGACTGAAGCTTTCTTT | CASSQELKVMRTEAFF | TRBV4-3 | - | TRBJ1-1 | few
TGCGCCAGCAGCTCGACCTCCGGGACAGCATACTACGAGCAGTACTTC | CASSSTSGTAYYEQYF | TRBV5-1 | TRBD1 | TRBJ2-7 | -
TGCGCCAGCAGCCAAGAACTAGCGGGATGGGGTGAGCAGTTCTTC | CASSQELAGWGEQFF | TRBV4-3 | TRBD2 | TRBJ2-1 | -
TGTGCCAGCAGCCAAGCCCCGACAGGGGACTATGGCTACACCTTC | CASSQAPTGDYGYTF | TRBV3-1/TRBV3-2 | TRBD1 | TRBJ1-2 | once
TGTGCCAGTAGTCAGGGAGGGGGTCAGCCCCAGCATTTT | CASSQGGGQPQHF | TRBV19 | - | TRBJ1-5 | -
TGTGCCAGCTCATCAGGACAGGGCAGCACTGAAGCTTTCTTT | CASSSGQGSTEAFF | TRBV18 | TRBD1 | TRBJ1-1 | -
TGTGCCAGCAGCTCTATAGGAGCTTGGAGTGGCTACACCTTC | CASSSIGAWSGYTF | TRBV7-8 | - | TRBJ1-2 | -
TGTGCCAGCAGCCGGGACACTTACTACGAGCAGTACTTC | CASSRDTYYEQYF | TRBV6-5 | - | TRBJ2-7 | -